These T cell receptor beta chains were read from a single sample in a study of T cell responses to AZD1222 COVID-19 vaccine. Method: immunoSEQ multiplex PCR; TCRdb's copy keeps in-frame clones and lacks some. Of 100,000 to 150,000 clones listed, 90% are singletons. The specimen was peripheral blood, collected on day 0 of AZD1222 vaccination. Receptors were obtained from an adult in good health. CDR3s include the opening cysteine and the closing phenylalanine or tryptophan. Fields, in order: V gene, clone size, J gene, D gene, CDR3 protein, CDR3 DNA. A D gene is named only where the DNA matches it firmly. The listing skips clone size in some rows; elsewhere it reads once, few, many or a size class.

>TRBV28|once|TRBJ1-5|TRBD1
CASSFGTGAQPQHF
TGTGCCAGCAGTTTTGGGACAGGGGCACAGCCCCAGCATTTT
>TRBV11-2|-|TRBJ2-4|-
CASSLHSGLAKNIQYF
TGTGCCAGCAGCTTACATTCGGGACTAGCCAAAAACATTCAGTACTTC
>TRBV19|-|TRBJ1-2|-
CASGTLNGYTF
TGTGCCAGTGGTACCCTCAATGGCTACACCTTC
>TRBV6-5|-|TRBJ1-3|-
CASEGSSGNTIYF
TGTGCCAGCGAGGGTAGCTCTGGAAACACCATATATTTT
>TRBV15|-|TRBJ2-7|-
CATQRDRSYEQYF
TGTGCCACCCAGCGGGACAGATCCTACGAGCAGTACTTC
>TRBV19|-|TRBJ1-4|-
CASRDWGKAVEKLFF
TGTGCCAGTCGAGACTGGGGCAAAGCGGTCGAAAAACTGTTTTTT
>TRBV12-2|-|TRBJ2-2|-
CASRFLRLLGELFF
TGTGCAAGTCGCTTTCTCCGACTGTTAGGGGAGCTGTTTTTT
>TRBV28|-|TRBJ2-7|-
CASTPGPSPYEQYF
TGTGCCAGCACCCCAGGACCCTCTCCCTACGAGCAGTACTTC
>TRBV7-3|-|TRBJ2-3|TRBD1
CASSFRDRYTDTQYF
TGTGCCAGCAGCTTTAGGGACAGATACACAGATACGCAGTATTTT
>TRBV19|-|TRBJ1-5|-
CASSLGRSGNQPQHF
TGTGCCAGTAGTCTCGGACGGAGTGGAAATCAGCCCCAGCATTTT
>TRBV4-1|-|TRBJ2-6|-
CASSQDRQGSGANVLTF
TGCGCCAGCAGCCAAGACAGGCAGGGATCCGGGGCCAACGTCCTGACTTTC
>TRBV11-2|-|TRBJ1-3|-
CASSLAAGWAVGNTIYF
TGTGCCAGCAGCTTAGCCGCCGGGTGGGCGGTTGGAAACACCATATATTTT
>TRBV9|-|TRBJ2-5|-
CASSARLVGETQYF
TGTGCCAGCAGCGCGCGACTAGTCGGAGAGACCCAGTACTTC
>TRBV11-2|-|TRBJ2-2|-
CASSLMLRPTANTGELFF
TGTGCCAGCAGCTTAATGCTCAGGCCGACGGCGAACACCGGGGAGCTGTTTTTT
>TRBV7-2|-|TRBJ1-3|-
CASSLDGSGNTIYF
TGTGCCAGCAGCTTAGACGGTTCTGGAAACACCATATATTTT
>TRBV7-2|-|TRBJ2-3|-
CASSLGAHTDTQYF
TGTGCCAGCAGCTTAGGGGCGCACACAGATACGCAGTATTTT
>TRBV7-9|once|TRBJ2-1|TRBD1
CASSQYRGRRNEQFF
TGTGCCAGCAGCCAATACAGGGGTAGGCGCAATGAGCAGTTCTTC
>TRBV3-1/TRBV3-2|-|TRBJ2-3|-
CASSQDRGCPDTQYF
TGTGCCAGCAGCCAAGACAGGGGCTGCCCAGATACGCAGTATTTT
>TRBV18|once|TRBJ1-1|-
CASSPSQTREAFF
TGTGCCAGCTCACCTTCCCAGACCAGGGAAGCTTTCTTT
>TRBV6-6|-|TRBJ2-7|TRBD1
CASSYDRDSYEQYF
TGTGCCAGCAGTTACGACAGGGACTCCTACGAGCAGTACTTC
>TRBV11-1|-|TRBJ1-2|-
CASSRTGTNYGYTF
TGTGCCAGCAGCAGAACCGGGACAAACTATGGCTACACCTTC
>TRBV30|-|TRBJ1-6|-
CAYNSYNSPLHF
TGTGCCTATAACTCCTATAATTCACCCCTCCACTTT
>TRBV10-1|-|TRBJ2-1|-
CAIYLLGENEQFF
TGCGCCATCTACCTCTTGGGAGAGAATGAGCAGTTCTTC
>TRBV21-1|-|TRBJ1-1|-
CASTEDRGNTEAFF
TGTGCCAGCACCGAGGACAGGGGAAACACTGAAGCTTTCTTT
>TRBV28|-|TRBJ1-2|TRBD1
CASSPGGTGFNYGYTF
TGTGCCAGCAGTCCCGGCGGGACAGGGTTTAACTATGGCTACACCTTC
>TRBV5-5|-|TRBJ1-6|-
CASSLALGRDSPLHF
TGTGCCAGCAGCTTGGCCTTAGGCAGGGACTCACCCCTCCACTTT
>TRBV3-1/TRBV3-2|-|TRBJ2-7|-
CASSLVSYEQYF
TGTGCCAGCAGCCTCGTTAGCTACGAGCAGTACTTC
>TRBV6-2/TRBV6-3|-|TRBJ1-2|-
CASSMAAGRNYGYTF
TGTGCCAGCAGCATGGCCGCGGGGAGGAACTATGGCTACACCTTC
>TRBV18|-|TRBJ2-7|TRBD2
CASSAGVTYEQYF
TGTGCCAGCTCAGCGGGGGTGACCTACGAGCAGTACTTC
>TRBV9|-|TRBJ2-2|TRBD1
CASSDRDRENTGELFF
TGTGCCAGCAGCGACCGGGACAGGGAGAACACCGGGGAGCTGTTTTTT
>TRBV2|-|TRBJ1-1|-
CASSENRPDTEAFF
TGTGCCAGCAGTGAAAACCGGCCGGACACTGAAGCTTTCTTT
>TRBV7-2|-|TRBJ1-5|TRBD1
CASSDRGGQPQHF
TGTGCCAGCAGCGACAGGGGAGGTCAGCCCCAGCATTTT
>TRBV30|-|TRBJ1-2|-
CAWSEQGTYGYTF
TGTGCCTGGAGTGAGCAGGGAACTTATGGCTACACCTTC
>TRBV4-2|-|TRBJ1-2|TRBD1
CASSQDWRGLNYGYTF
TGTGCCAGCAGCCAAGATTGGAGGGGGCTGAACTATGGCTACACCTTC
>TRBV29-1|-|TRBJ2-5|-
CSVELQQETQYF
TGCAGCGTTGAATTGCAGCAAGAGACCCAGTACTTC
>TRBV7-9|-|TRBJ2-1|TRBD1
CAISGTGLSDEQFF
TGTGCCATCTCCGGGACAGGGCTTAGCGATGAGCAGTTCTTC
>TRBV2|-|TRBJ1-2|-
CASSEALHGGGYTF
TGTGCCAGCAGTGAAGCGCTTCATGGGGGTGGCTACACCTTC
>TRBV9|-|TRBJ1-4|TRBD1
CASSVDRGGEKLFF
TGTGCCAGCAGCGTTGACAGGGGAGGTGAAAAACTGTTTTTT
>TRBV4-1|-|TRBJ1-1|-
CASSPGVNGGTEAFF
TGCGCCAGCAGCCCGGGGGTCAACGGGGGCACTGAAGCTTTCTTT
>TRBV28|-|TRBJ2-7|TRBD1
CASRRTGVLHEQYF
TGTGCCAGCAGACGGACAGGTGTTCTCCACGAGCAGTACTTC